A selection of T cell receptor beta chains follows, all from one sample in a study of PD-1 blockade in classical Hodgkin lymphoma. TCRdb keeps only in-frame clones here, not all; method: immunoSEQ multiplex PCR. The sample yields approximately 15,000 clones, around 83% seen once. Material: peripheral blood mononuclear cells (PBMCs), obtained at baseline. The receptors come from a human donor with classical Hodgkin lymphoma. Both conserved end residues are part of each CDR3. The D gene is left open where the match is weak. Clone size, where shown, is once, few, many, or a class for clones that have expanded.

V gene: TRBV19; CDR3 length: 16; D gene: .; J gene: TRBJ1-5; clone size: .; CDR3 protein: CATLGNPVYSNQPQHF; CDR3 DNA: TGTGCCACGCTCGGTAATCCAGTCTATAGCAATCAGCCCCAGCATTTT
V gene: TRBV29-1; CDR3 length: 13; D gene: .; J gene: TRBJ1-1; clone size: .; CDR3 protein: CSVWRLRNTEAFF; CDR3 DNA: TGCAGCGTTTGGCGTCTCAGGAACACTGAAGCTTTCTTT
V gene: TRBV18; CDR3 length: 14; D gene: TRBD1; J gene: TRBJ1-2; clone size: .; CDR3 protein: CASSPGQGASGYTF; CDR3 DNA: TGTGCCAGCTCACCTGGACAGGGGGCCTCTGGCTACACCTTC
V gene: TRBV14; CDR3 length: 13; D gene: .; J gene: TRBJ1-2; clone size: .; CDR3 protein: CASSLSQGYGYTF; CDR3 DNA: TGTGCCAGCAGCCTTTCCCAGGGCTATGGCTACACCTTC
V gene: TRBV5-6; CDR3 length: 16; D gene: .; J gene: TRBJ2-1; clone size: .; CDR3 protein: CASSSYSSVSYNEQFF; CDR3 DNA: TGTGCCAGCAGCTCCTACTCTTCAGTCTCCTACAATGAGCAGTTCTTC
V gene: TRBV19; CDR3 length: 12; D gene: .; J gene: TRBJ1-5; clone size: once; CDR3 protein: CASSISNQPQHF; CDR3 DNA: TGTGCCAGTAGTATAAGTAATCAGCCCCAGCATTTT
V gene: TRBV7-2; CDR3 length: 12; D gene: .; J gene: TRBJ2-3; clone size: .; CDR3 protein: CASSLKADTQYF; CDR3 DNA: TGTGCCAGCAGCTTAAAAGCAGATACGCAGTATTTT
V gene: TRBV10-3; CDR3 length: 15; D gene: TRBD1; J gene: TRBJ1-2; clone size: .; CDR3 protein: CAISEAGGAGRGYTF; CDR3 DNA: TGTGCCATCAGTGAGGCAGGGGGCGCAGGTCGCGGCTACACCTTC
V gene: TRBV2; CDR3 length: 16; D gene: TRBD2; J gene: TRBJ2-2; clone size: .; CDR3 protein: CASSALASGGAGELFF; CDR3 DNA: TGTGCCAGCAGTGCCCTCGCTAGCGGGGGTGCCGGGGAGCTGTTTTTT
V gene: TRBV19; CDR3 length: 15; D gene: TRBD1; J gene: TRBJ1-6; clone size: once; CDR3 protein: CASSPPGQMNSPLHF; CDR3 DNA: TGTGCCAGTAGTCCTCCGGGACAGATGAATTCACCCCTCCACTTT
V gene: TRBV5-5; CDR3 length: 13; D gene: TRBD1; J gene: TRBJ1-1; clone size: medium-sized; CDR3 protein: CASSPGGGTEAFF; CDR3 DNA: TGTGCCAGCAGCCCAGGGGGGGGCACTGAAGCTTTCTTT
V gene: TRBV6-5; CDR3 length: 15; D gene: .; J gene: TRBJ2-7; clone size: .; CDR3 protein: CASSPFRDNGIEQYF; CDR3 DNA: TGTGCCAGCAGTCCGTTCCGGGACAATGGCATTGAGCAGTACTTC
V gene: TRBV6-6; CDR3 length: 16; D gene: TRBD2; J gene: TRBJ2-7; clone size: .; CDR3 protein: CASSFYPGTSGAEQYF; CDR3 DNA: TGTGCCAGCAGTTTTTACCCCGGGACTAGCGGGGCCGAGCAGTACTTC
V gene: TRBV19; CDR3 length: 16; D gene: TRBD1; J gene: TRBJ2-3; clone size: .; CDR3 protein: CASSFLDRGPTDTQYF; CDR3 DNA: TGTGCCAGTAGTTTTCTGGACAGGGGACCCACAGATACGCAGTATTTT
V gene: TRBV7-2; CDR3 length: 14; D gene: .; J gene: TRBJ1-1; clone size: .; CDR3 protein: CASSRQVPDTEAFF; CDR3 DNA: TGTGCCAGCAGCAGACAGGTCCCGGACACTGAAGCTTTCTTT
V gene: TRBV9; CDR3 length: 14; D gene: .; J gene: TRBJ1-1; clone size: .; CDR3 protein: CASSVAVGDFEAFF; CDR3 DNA: TGTGCCAGCAGCGTAGCTGTGGGGGATTTTGAAGCTTTCTTT
V gene: TRBV21-1; CDR3 length: 12; D gene: .; J gene: TRBJ2-7; clone size: .; CDR3 protein: CARPDSSYEQYF; CDR3 DNA: TGTGCCAGGCCTGACAGCTCCTACGAGCAGTACTTC
V gene: TRBV28; CDR3 length: 14; D gene: .; J gene: TRBJ1-1; clone size: .; CDR3 protein: CASNPWVHNTEAFF; CDR3 DNA: TGTGCCAGCAACCCTTGGGTTCATAACACTGAAGCTTTCTTT
V gene: TRBV19; CDR3 length: 14; D gene: .; J gene: TRBJ1-6; clone size: .; CDR3 protein: CASSHPRGNSPLHF; CDR3 DNA: TGTGCCAGTAGTCATCCCAGGGGTAATTCACCCCTCCACTTT